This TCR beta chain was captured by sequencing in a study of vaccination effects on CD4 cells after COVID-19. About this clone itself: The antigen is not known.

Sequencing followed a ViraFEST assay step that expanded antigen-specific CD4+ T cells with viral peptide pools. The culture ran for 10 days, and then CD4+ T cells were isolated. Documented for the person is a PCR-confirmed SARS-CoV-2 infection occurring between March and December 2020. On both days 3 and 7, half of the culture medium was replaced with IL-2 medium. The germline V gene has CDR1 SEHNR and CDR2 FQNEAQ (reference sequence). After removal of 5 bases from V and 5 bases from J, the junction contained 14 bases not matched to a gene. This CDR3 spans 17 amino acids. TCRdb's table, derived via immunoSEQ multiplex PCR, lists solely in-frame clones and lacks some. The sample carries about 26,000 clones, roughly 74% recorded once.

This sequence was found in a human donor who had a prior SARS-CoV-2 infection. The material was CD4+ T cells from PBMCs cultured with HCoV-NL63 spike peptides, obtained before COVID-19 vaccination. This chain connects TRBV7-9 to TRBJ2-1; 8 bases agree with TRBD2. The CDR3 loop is CASSRPPGVAGNNEQFF. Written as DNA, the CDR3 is TGTGCCAGCAGCCGACCGCCGGGGGTAGCGGGAAACAATGAGCAGTTCTTC.